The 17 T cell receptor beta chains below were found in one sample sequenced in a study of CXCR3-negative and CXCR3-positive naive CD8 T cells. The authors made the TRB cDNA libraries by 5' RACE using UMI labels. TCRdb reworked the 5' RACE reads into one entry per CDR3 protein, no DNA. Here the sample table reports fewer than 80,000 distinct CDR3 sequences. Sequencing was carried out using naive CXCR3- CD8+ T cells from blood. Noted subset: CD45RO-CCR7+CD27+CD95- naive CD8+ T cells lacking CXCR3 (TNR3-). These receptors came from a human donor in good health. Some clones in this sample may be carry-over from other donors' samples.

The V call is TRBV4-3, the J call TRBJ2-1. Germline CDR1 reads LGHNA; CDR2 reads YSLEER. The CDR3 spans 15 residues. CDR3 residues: CASSPWTGSGNEQFF.

The chain's CDR3 is CASSLAAARGETQYF. The chain employs TRBV12-3 or TRBV12-4 and TRBJ2-5; as DNA is missing, the TRBD2 call by TCRdb cannot be tested. The CDR3 has 15 residues.

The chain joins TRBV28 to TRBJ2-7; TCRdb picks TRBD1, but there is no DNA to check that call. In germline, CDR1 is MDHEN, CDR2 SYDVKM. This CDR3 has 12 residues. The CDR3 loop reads CASGDRFNEQYF.

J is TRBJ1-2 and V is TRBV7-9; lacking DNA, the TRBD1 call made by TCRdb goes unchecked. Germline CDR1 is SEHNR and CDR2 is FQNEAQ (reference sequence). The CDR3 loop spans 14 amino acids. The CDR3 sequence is CASSSQESNYGYTF.

The CDR3 sequence: CASSGDTNYGYTF. The genes are TRBV7-9 and TRBJ1-2; TCRdb lists TRBD1, though no DNA is available to test this call. The CDR3 loop spans 13 amino acids. The V gene's germline CDR1 is SEHNR and CDR2 FQNEAQ (reference sequence).

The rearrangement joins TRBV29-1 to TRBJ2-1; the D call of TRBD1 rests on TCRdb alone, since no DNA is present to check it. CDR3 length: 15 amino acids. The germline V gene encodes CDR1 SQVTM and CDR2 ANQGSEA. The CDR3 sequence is CSVPPRQGSGNEQFF.

Here the CDR3 reads CASSAPVVLDEQYF. J is TRBJ2-7 and V is TRBV7-9; TCRdb designates TRBD2, a call that cannot be tested without DNA. Germline assignment: CDR1 SEHNR and CDR2 FQNEAQ (reference sequence). The CDR3 is 14 residues long.

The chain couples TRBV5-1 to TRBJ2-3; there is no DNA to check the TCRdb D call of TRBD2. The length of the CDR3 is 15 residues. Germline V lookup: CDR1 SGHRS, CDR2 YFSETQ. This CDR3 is CASSLASGSTDTQYF.

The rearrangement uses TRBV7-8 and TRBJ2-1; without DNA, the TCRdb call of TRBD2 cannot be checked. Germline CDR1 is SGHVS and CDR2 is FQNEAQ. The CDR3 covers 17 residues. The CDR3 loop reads CASSLAVGLAPAYEQYF.

The CDR3 reads CASISERVGLYSNQPQHF. The genes are TRBV19 and TRBJ1-5; TCRdb picks TRBD1, but there is no DNA to check that call. The CDR3 is 18 residues long. Germline lookup yields CDR1 LNHDA and CDR2 SQIVND (reference sequence).

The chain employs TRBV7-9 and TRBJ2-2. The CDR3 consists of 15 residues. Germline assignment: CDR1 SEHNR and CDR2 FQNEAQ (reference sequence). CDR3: CASSSRIGDTGELFF. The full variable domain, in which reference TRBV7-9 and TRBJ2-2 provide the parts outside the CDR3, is DTGVSQNPRHKITKRGQNVTFRCDPISEHNRLYWYRQTLGQGPEFLTYFQNEAQLEKSRLLSDRFSAERPKGSFSTLEIQRTEQGDSAMYLCASSSRIGDTGELFFGEGSRLTVL.

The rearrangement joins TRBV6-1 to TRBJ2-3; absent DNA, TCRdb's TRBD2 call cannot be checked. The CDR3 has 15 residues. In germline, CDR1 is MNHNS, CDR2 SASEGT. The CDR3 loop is CASSDRGGAADTQYF.

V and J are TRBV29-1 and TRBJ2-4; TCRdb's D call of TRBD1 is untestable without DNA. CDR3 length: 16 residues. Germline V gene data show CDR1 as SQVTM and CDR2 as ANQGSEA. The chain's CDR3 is CSVAGGAIVTKNIQYF.

The CDR3 is CASSAGGTPNTGELFF. This chain connects TRBV12-3 or TRBV12-4 to TRBJ2-2; TCRdb's D call, TRBD1, is unchecked because there is no DNA. CDR3 size: 16 residues.

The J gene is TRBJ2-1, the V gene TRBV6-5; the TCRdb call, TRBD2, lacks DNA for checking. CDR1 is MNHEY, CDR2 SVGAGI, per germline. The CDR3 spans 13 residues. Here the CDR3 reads CASGAGGYNEQFF.

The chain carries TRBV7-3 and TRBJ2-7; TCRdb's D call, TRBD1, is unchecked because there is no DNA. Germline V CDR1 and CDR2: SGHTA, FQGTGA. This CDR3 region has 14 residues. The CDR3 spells CASSPAAGSHEQYF.

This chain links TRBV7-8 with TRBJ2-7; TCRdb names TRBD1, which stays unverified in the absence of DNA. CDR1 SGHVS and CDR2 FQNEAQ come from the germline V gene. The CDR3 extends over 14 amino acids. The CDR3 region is CASSLGQGPREQYF.